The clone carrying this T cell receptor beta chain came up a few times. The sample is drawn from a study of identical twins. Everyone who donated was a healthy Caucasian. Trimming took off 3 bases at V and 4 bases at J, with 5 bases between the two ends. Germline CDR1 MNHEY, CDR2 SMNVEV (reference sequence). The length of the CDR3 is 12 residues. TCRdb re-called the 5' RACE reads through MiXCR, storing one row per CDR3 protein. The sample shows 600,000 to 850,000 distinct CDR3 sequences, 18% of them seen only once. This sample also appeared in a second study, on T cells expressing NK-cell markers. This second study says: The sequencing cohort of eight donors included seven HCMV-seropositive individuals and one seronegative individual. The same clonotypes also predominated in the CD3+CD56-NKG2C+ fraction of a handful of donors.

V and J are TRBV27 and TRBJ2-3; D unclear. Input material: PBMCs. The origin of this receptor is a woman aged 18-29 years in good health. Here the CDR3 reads CASSFPSDTQYF. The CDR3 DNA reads TGTGCCAGCAGTTTCCCCTCAGATACGCAGTATTTT.